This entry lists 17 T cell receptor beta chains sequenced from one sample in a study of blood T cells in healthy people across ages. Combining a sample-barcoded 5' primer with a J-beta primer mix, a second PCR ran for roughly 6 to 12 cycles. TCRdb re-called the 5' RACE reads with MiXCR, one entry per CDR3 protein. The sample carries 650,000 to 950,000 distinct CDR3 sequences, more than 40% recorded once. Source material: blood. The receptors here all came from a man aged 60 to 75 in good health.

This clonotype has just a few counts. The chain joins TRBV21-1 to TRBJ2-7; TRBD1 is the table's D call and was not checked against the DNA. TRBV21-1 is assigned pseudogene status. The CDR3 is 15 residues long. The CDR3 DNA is TGTGCCATCCCCGGGAGGCACTGGAGCTCCTACGAGCAGTACTTC. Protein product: CAIPGRHWSSYEQYF.

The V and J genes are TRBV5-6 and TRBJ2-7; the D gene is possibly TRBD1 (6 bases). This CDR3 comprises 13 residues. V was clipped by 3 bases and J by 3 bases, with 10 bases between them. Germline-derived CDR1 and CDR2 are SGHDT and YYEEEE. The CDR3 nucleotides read TGTGCCAGCAGCTCCGACAGGAACTACGAGCAGTACTTC. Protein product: CASSSDRNYEQYF. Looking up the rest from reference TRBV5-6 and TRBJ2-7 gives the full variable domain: DAGVTQSPTHLIKTRGQQVTLRCSPKSGHDTVSWYQQALGQGPQFIFQYYEEEERQRGNFPDRFSGHQFPNYSSELNVNALLLGDSALYLCASSSDRNYEQYFGPGTRLTVT.

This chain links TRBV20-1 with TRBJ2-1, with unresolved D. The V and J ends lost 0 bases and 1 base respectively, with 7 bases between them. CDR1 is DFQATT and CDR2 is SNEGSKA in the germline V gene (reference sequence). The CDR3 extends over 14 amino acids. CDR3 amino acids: CSARDVGSYNEQFF. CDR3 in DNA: TGCAGTGCTAGAGATGTGGGGTCCTACAATGAGCAGTTCTTC.

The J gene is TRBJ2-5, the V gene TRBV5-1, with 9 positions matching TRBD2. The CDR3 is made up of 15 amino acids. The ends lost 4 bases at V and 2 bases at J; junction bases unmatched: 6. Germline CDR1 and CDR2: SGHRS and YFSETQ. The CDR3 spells CASSHASGVQETQYF. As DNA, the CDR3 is TGCGCCAGCAGCCATGCTAGCGGGGTGCAAGAGACCCAGTACTTC.

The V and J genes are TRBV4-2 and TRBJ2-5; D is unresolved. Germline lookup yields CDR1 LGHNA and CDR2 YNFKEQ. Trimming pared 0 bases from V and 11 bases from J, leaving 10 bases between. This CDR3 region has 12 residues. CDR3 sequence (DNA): TGTGCCAGCAGCCAAGATAACTCTGAGCAGTACTTC. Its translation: CASSQDNSEQYF.

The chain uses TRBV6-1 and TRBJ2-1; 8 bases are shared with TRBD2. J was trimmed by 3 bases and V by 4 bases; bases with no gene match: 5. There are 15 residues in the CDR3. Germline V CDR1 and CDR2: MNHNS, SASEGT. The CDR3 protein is CASSVEGLDYNEQFF. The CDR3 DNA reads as TGTGCCAGCAGTGTGGAGGGACTAGACTACAATGAGCAGTTCTTC.

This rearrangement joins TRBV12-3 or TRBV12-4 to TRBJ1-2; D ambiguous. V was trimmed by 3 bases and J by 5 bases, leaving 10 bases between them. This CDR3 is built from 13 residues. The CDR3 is CASSLVKQYGYTF. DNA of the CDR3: TGTGCCAGCAGTTTGGTGAAGCAATATGGCTACACCTTC.

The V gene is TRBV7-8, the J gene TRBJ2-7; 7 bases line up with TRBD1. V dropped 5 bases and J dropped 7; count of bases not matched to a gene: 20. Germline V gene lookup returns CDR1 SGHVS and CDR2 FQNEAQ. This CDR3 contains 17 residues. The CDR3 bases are TGTGCCAGCAGCCTCAACCTTCACAGGGGTTCTATATCGGAGCAGTACTTC. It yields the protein CASSLNLHRGSISEQYF.

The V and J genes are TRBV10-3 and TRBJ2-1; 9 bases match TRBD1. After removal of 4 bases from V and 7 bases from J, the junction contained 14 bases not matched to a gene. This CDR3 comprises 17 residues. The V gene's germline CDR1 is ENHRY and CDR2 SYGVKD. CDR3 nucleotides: TGTGCCATCAGTGTCCACTTGGGACAGGGAGGTGGTAATGAGCAGTTCTTC. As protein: CAISVHLGQGGGNEQFF.

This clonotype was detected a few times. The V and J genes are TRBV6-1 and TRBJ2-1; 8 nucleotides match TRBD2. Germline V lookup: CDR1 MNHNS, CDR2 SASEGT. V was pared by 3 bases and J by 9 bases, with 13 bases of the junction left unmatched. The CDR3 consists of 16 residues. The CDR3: CASSDLAGYGNIEQFF. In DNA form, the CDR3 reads TGTGCCAGCAGTGACTTAGCGGGGTACGGGAATATTGAGCAGTTCTTC.

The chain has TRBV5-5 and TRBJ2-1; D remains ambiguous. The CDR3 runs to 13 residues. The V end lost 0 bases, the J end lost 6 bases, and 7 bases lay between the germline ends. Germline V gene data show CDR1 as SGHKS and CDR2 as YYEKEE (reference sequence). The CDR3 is CASSLEGLNEQFF. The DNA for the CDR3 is TGTGCCAGCAGCTTGGAGGGCCTCAATGAGCAGTTCTTC. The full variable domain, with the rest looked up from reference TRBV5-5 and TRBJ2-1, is DAGVTQSPTHLIKTRGQQVTLRCSPISGHKSVSWYQQVLGQGPQFIFQYYEKEERGRGNFPDRFSARQFPNYSSELNVNALLLGDSALYLCASSLEGLNEQFFGPGTRLTVL.

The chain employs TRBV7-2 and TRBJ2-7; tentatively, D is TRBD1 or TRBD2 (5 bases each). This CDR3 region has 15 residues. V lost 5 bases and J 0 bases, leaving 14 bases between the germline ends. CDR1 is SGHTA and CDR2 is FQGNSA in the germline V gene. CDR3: CASSQAGTNSYEQYF. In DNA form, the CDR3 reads TGTGCCAGCAGCCAAGCCGGGACCAACTCCTACGAGCAGTACTTC.

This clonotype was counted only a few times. The CDR3, as DNA: TGTGCCAGTGTCACAGGGGGGACTAATGAAAAACTGTTTTTT. As protein: CASVTGGTNEKLFF. The chain is built from TRBV6-1 and TRBJ1-4; the match to TRBD1 covers 8 bases. The ends lost 9 bases at V and 2 bases at J; junction bases unmatched: 5. The germline V gene encodes CDR1 MNHNS and CDR2 SASEGT. The CDR3 spans 14 residues.

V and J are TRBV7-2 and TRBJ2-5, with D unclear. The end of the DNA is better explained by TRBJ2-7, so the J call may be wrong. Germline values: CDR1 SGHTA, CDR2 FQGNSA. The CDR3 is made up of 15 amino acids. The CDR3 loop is CASSLVGMRPYEQYF. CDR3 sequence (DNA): TGTGCCAGCAGCTTAGTGGGGATGCGGCCTTACGAGCAGTACTTC.

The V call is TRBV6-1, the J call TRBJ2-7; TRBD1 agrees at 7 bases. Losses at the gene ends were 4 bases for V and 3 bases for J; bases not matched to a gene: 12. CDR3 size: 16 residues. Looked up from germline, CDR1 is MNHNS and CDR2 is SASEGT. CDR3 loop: CASSAGTALWGYEQYF. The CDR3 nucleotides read TGTGCCAGCAGTGCCGGGACAGCCCTTTGGGGCTACGAGCAGTACTTC.

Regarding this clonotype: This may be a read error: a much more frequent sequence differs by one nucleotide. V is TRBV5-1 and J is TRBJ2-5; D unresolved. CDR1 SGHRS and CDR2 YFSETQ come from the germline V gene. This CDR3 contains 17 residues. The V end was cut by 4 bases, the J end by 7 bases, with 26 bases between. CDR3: CASSARSGEDVERTQYF. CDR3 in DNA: TGCGCCAGCAGCGCCCGGTCGGGTGAGGACGTCGAGAGGACCCAGTACTTC.

DNA of the CDR3: TGTGCCAGCAGCCTCCAACCAGGGGGAAGTACAGATACGCAGTATTTT. Encoded protein: CASSLQPGGSTDTQYF. The chain recombines TRBV11-2 with TRBJ2-3; 7 nucleotides line up with TRBD1. The germline CDR1 and CDR2 sequences are SGHAT and FQNNGV. The J segment lost 3 bases and the V segment lost 5 bases, leaving 11 bases of the junction unmatched. The CDR3 extends over 16 amino acids.